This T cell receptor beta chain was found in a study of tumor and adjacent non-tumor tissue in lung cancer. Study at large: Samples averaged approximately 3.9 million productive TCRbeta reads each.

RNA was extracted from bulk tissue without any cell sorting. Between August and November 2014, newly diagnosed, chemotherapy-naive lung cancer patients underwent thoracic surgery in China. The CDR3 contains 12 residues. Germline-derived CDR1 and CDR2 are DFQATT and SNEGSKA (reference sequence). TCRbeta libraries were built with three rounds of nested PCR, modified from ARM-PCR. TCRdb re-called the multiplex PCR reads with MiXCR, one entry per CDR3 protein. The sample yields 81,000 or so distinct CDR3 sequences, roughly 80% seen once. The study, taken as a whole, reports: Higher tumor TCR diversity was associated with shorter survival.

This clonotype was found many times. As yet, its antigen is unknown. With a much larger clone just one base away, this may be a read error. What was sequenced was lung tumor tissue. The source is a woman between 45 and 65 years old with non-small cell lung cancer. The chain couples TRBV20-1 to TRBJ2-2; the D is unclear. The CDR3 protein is CNARGNAGELFF. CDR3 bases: TGCAATGCTAGAGGAAATGCCGGGGAGCTGTTTTTT.